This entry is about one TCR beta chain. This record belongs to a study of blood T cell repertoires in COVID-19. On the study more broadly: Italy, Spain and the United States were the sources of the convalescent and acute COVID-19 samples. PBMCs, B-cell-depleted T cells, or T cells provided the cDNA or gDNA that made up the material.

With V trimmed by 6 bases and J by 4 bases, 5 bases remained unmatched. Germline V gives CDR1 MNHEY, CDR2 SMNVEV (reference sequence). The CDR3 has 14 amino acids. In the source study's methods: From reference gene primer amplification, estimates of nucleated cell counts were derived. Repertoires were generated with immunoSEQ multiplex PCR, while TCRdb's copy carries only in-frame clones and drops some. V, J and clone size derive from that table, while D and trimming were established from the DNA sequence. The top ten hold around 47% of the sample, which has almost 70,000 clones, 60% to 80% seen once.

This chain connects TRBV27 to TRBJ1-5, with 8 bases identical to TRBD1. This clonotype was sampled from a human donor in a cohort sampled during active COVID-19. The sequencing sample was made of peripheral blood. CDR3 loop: CASSWTGRNQPQHF. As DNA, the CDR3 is TGTGCCAGCAGCTGGACAGGGAGGAATCAGCCCCAGCATTTT.